The 20 T cell receptor beta chains in this list originate from one sample, sequenced in a study of blood T cell repertoires in COVID-19. The repertoire was sequenced with immunoSEQ multiplex PCR; TCRdb's copy has only in-frame clones and lacks some. The sample yields about 72,000 clones, about 89% seen once. The specimen sequenced was peripheral blood. These receptors were obtained from an older woman with acute or convalescent COVID-19.

As for this clone: The sample holds other DNA sequences that translate to the same CDR3. CDR3 in amino acids: CATSRDRGRYEQYF. Here the CDR3 DNA reads TGTGCCACCAGCAGGGACAGGGGTCGATACGAGCAGTACTTC. The chain carries TRBV15 and TRBJ2-7, with TRBD1 identical over 9 bases. From germline, CDR1 is LNHNV and CDR2 YYDKDF (reference sequence). The CDR3 contains 14 residues. The junction had 4 bases not matched to a gene; V was cut back by 3 bases and J by 4 bases.

This clone has just one count. The chain couples TRBV14 to TRBJ2-4; D is possibly TRBD2 (5 bases). This CDR3 has 13 residues. Germline CDR1 is SGHDN and CDR2 is FVKESK. Trimming pared 0 bases from V and 12 bases from J, leaving 12 bases between. The CDR3 DNA reads TGTGCCAGCAGCCAAGACCGGAAGACTACTCAGTACTTC. Residues: CASSQDRKTTQYF.

The J gene is TRBJ1-5, the V gene TRBV5-1; no clear D. Germline CDR1 and CDR2: SGHRS and YFSETQ. V was clipped by 4 bases and J by 2 bases, with 13 bases between them. This CDR3 has 15 residues. CDR3 in DNA: TGCGCCAGCAGCGCGGCCCCGGGAGGCAATCAGCCCCAGCATTTT. Its translation: CASSAAPGGNQPQHF.

The gene calls are TRBV19 and TRBJ1-2; D gene uncertain. The CDR3 contains 14 residues. Germline CDR1 is LNHDA and CDR2 is SQIVND (reference sequence). With 7 bases removed from V and 4 bases from J, the gap between germline ends came to 16 bases. CDR3: CASTPESGGYGYTF. In DNA form, the CDR3 reads TGTGCCAGTACCCCAGAGAGCGGTGGCTATGGCTACACCTTC.

The chain couples TRBV6-5 to TRBJ2-7; D may be TRBD2 (5 bases). V lost 4 bases and J 3 bases, leaving 16 bases between the germline ends. Germline lookup yields CDR1 MNHEY and CDR2 SVGAGI. The length of the CDR3 is 15 residues. The CDR3 sequence is CASSSGEGTGYEQYF. CDR3 DNA sequence: TGTGCCAGCAGTTCAGGTGAGGGAACGGGCTACGAGCAGTACTTC.

The chain uses TRBV6-5 and TRBJ2-3; 8 bases match TRBD2. V trimming: 7 bases; J trimming: 2 bases; junction bases outside the gene matches: 8. Germline V gene sequence: CDR1 MNHEY, CDR2 SVGAGI. CDR3 size: 15 residues. CDR3 amino acids: CASTQLAAPTDTQYF. For the CDR3, the DNA is TGTGCCAGCACTCAACTAGCGGCCCCCACAGATACGCAGTATTTT.

This clone was seen a single time. The chain uses TRBV5-1 and TRBJ2-6, with D tentatively TRBD1 (5 bases). The CDR3 runs to 15 residues. Trimming cost V 6 bases and J 5 bases, with 15 bases left between them. Germline V gene lookup returns CDR1 SGHRS and CDR2 YFSETQ. The CDR3 reads CASKTETPWANVLTF. CDR3 bases: TGCGCCAGCAAGACAGAGACCCCCTGGGCCAACGTCCTGACTTTC.

The chain carries TRBV5-1 and TRBJ2-3, with a possible D match to TRBD1 (5 bases). Trimming pared 4 bases from V and 2 bases from J, leaving 14 bases between. The CDR3 is made up of 15 amino acids. CDR1 and CDR2 from the germline V gene are SGHRS and YFSETQ. The CDR3 here is CASSPGRGTTDTQYF. In DNA, the CDR3 is TGCGCCAGCAGCCCAGGTAGGGGAACCACAGATACGCAGTATTTT.

The CDR3 loop reads CASSLRGDDTGELFF. The CDR3, as DNA: TGTGCCAGCAGCTTGCGGGGGGACGACACCGGGGAGCTGTTTTTT. The V call is TRBV11-2, the J call TRBJ2-2; 8 bases match TRBD2. The germline CDR1 and CDR2 sequences are SGHAT and FQNNGV. CDR3 length equals 15 residues. V gave up 3 bases and J gave up 3 bases; unmatched junction bases: 3. The complete variable domain, with remaining parts taken from reference TRBV11-2 and TRBJ2-2, reads EAGVAQSPRYKIIEKRQSVAFWCNPISGHATLYWYQQILGQGPKLLIQFQNNGVVDDSQLPKDRFSAERLKGVDSTLKIQPAKLEDSAVYLCASSLRGDDTGELFFGEGSRLTVL.

DNA of the CDR3: TGTGCCACCTTGTCCGGGCGGGGCACAGATACGCAGTATTTT. This translates into CATLSGRGTDTQYF. The J gene is TRBJ2-3, the V gene TRBV6-5; a possible D gene is TRBD2 (5 bases). The CDR3 is 14 amino acids. V was pared by 10 bases and J by 1 base, with 15 bases between. CDR1 and CDR2 (germline): MNHEY, SVGAGI.

This chain uses TRBV28 with TRBJ2-7; weak D call: TRBD2 (7 bases). CDR1 and CDR2 (germline): MDHEN, SYDVKM. Between the trimmed V and J ends, which lost 5 bases and 3 bases, there was a span of 20 bases. The CDR3 runs 16 residues. CDR3 nucleotides: TGTGCCAGCAGTCCTCAGGGGAGGGGGTCCTACTACGAGCAGTACTTC. Protein product: CASSPQGRGSYYEQYF.

In DNA, the CDR3 is TGTGCCAGCAGTGTGTTGACTAGCGGGGGGGCCTACGAGCAGTACTTC. Translating gives CASSVLTSGGAYEQYF. The chain has TRBV6-1 and TRBJ2-7; 14 bases line up with TRBD2. The CDR3 sequence is 16 residues long. Trimming removed 4 bases from V and 2 bases from J; junction bases left unmatched: 4. The V gene's germline CDR1 is MNHNS and CDR2 SASEGT.

The chain is built from TRBV2 and TRBJ2-7, with a tentative D call TRBD1 (6 bases). Trimming left V 4 bases short and J 3 bases short, with 10 bases between. Per germline, CDR1 SNHLY and CDR2 FYNNEI. This CDR3 comprises 13 residues. DNA of the CDR3: TGTGCCAGCAGTGGGGGCAGGGGCTACGAGCAGTACTTC. Its translation: CASSGGRGYEQYF.

The chain has TRBV28 and TRBJ1-2; 7 bases line up with TRBD1. Losses at the gene ends were 10 bases for V and 8 bases for J; bases not matched to a gene: 13. Germline assignment: CDR1 MDHEN and CDR2 SYDVKM. This CDR3 has 13 residues. CDR3 coding DNA: TGTGCCACCCTTAGCGACAGGGCCAACGGCTACACCTTC. This translates into CATLSDRANGYTF.

The chain carries TRBV6-4 and TRBJ2-1, with 7 bases that match TRBD2. After removal of 4 bases from V and 1 base from J, the junction contained 10 bases not matched to a gene. The CDR3 length is 17 residues. CDR1 and CDR2 from the germline V gene are MRHNA and SNTAGT. CDR3 bases: TGTGCCAGCAGTGGGGAGGGACTCCTCGATTCCTACAATGAGCAGTTCTTC. Amino acid sequence: CASSGEGLLDSYNEQFF.

This sequence joins TRBV6-5 and TRBJ1-6; possibly TRBD1 for D (6 bases). The V end was cut by 7 bases, the J end by 8 bases, with 18 bases between. CDR1 is MNHEY, CDR2 SVGAGI, per germline. The CDR3 consists of 15 residues. CDR3 sequence (DNA): TGTGCCAGCACCGAGTTTCAGGGGAATCATTCACCCCTCCACTTT. Protein product: CASTEFQGNHSPLHF.

This clone was found a few times. This chain links TRBV9 with TRBJ1-2, with 12 bases fitting TRBD1. The V and J ends lost 4 bases and 8 bases, in that order; junction bases with no gene match: 9. The germline V gene has CDR1 SGDLS and CDR2 YYNGEE. The CDR3 is 15 residues long. The CDR3 DNA follows: TGTGCCAGCAGCCTTTCGGGACAGGGGGCTGAAGGCTACACCTTC. This sequence encodes CASSLSGQGAEGYTF.

This sequence joins TRBV19 and TRBJ1-2; 9 nucleotides match TRBD1. Germline trimming cut 2 bases from V and 8 bases from J; bases unmatched to any gene: 3. This CDR3 spans 13 amino acids. In germline, CDR1 is LNHDA, CDR2 SQIVND (reference sequence). The CDR3 nucleotides are TGTGCCAGTAGTATATCGACAGGGGGAGGCTACACCTTC. Its protein is CASSISTGGGYTF. The full variable domain, completed using reference TRBV19 and TRBJ1-2, is DGGITQSPKYLFRKEGQNVTLSCEQNLNHDAMYWYRQDPGQGLRLIYYSQIVNDFQKGDIAEGYSVSREKKESFPLTVTSAQKNPTAFYLCASSISTGGGYTFGSGTRLTVV.

The V gene is TRBV19, the J gene TRBJ2-1, with 11 bases fitting TRBD2. The CDR3 loop spans 15 amino acids. Germline lookup yields CDR1 LNHDA and CDR2 SQIVND (reference sequence). Unmatched junction bases numbered 6, after V lost 5 bases and J lost 6 bases. DNA of the CDR3: TGTGCCAGTAGTGTAGCGGGGGGGGATTTCAATGAGCAGTTCTTC. Translating it yields CASSVAGGDFNEQFF.

The chain has TRBV5-6 and TRBJ2-1; D remains unclear. The ends were cut back, 0 bases at V and 6 bases at J, with 13 bases in the middle. Germline V lookup: CDR1 SGHDT, CDR2 YYEEEE. The CDR3 is made up of 15 amino acids. The CDR3 loop reads CASSLVAGRPNEQFF. The CDR3 DNA reads as TGTGCCAGCAGCTTGGTGGCAGGCCGCCCCAATGAGCAGTTCTTC.